This T cell receptor (beta chain) was sequenced during a study of Graves' ophthalmopathy and Graves' hyperthyroidism. RNA transcripts yielded amplified TCR beta CDR3 regions. Second-round multiplex PCR followed a first-round RT-PCR using HTBI primers. TCRdb used MiXCR to reprocess the multiplex PCR reads, holding one entry per CDR3 protein. In the table there are about 590,000 distinct CDR3 sequences, approximately 37% of which are singletons. This clonotype was counted between two and nine times. This CDR3 is 16 amino acids long. V gave up 1 base and J gave up 2 bases, with 12 bases separating them. Germline V lookup: CDR1 SGHRS, CDR2 YFSETQ.

The rearrangement links TRBV5-1 to TRBJ2-2; D uncertain. The clonotype comes from an adult man with Graves' hyperthyroidism. Sequencing was carried out using peripheral blood or thyroid tissue (not recorded which). The DNA for the CDR3 is TGCGCCAGCAGCTTGAGACGGATGGTTAACACCGGGGAGCTGTTTTTT. Its translation is CASSLRRMVNTGELFF.